The 10 T cell receptor beta chains listed next were all sequenced from one sample in a study of T cell responses to AZD1222 COVID-19 vaccine. Sequencing was performed with immunoSEQ multiplex PCR; in TCRdb, only in-frame clones are kept and a portion is missing. Of some 58,000 clones in the sample, 88% were seen once. The sample in question was peripheral blood, obtained on day 0 of AZD1222 vaccination. All receptors come from an adult in good health.

The rearrangement links TRBV30 to TRBJ2-7; 10 bases align to TRBD1. Germline V CDR1 and CDR2: GTSNPN, SVGIG (reference sequence). V shed 3 bases and J 5 bases; nucleotides not matched to a gene: 4. The CDR3 contains 13 residues. The CDR3 loop reads CAWSRGQGNEQYF. DNA for the CDR3: TGTGCCTGGAGCCGGGGACAGGGGAACGAGCAGTACTTC.

V is TRBV5-5 and J is TRBJ1-5, with 8 positions matching TRBD1. V gave up 4 bases and J gave up 4 bases; unmatched junction bases: 4. The CDR3 consists of 14 residues. Looked up from germline, CDR1 is SGHKS and CDR2 is YYEKEE (reference sequence). CDR3 protein: CASSPDRENQPQHF. The CDR3 DNA is TGTGCCAGCAGCCCGGACAGGGAGAATCAGCCCCAGCATTTT.

The CDR3 DNA follows: TGTGCCAGCAGCTTAAGGGGGGCTGGGACCGGGGAGCTGTTTTTT. Translation gives CASSLRGAGTGELFF. The V call is TRBV11-2, the J call TRBJ2-2; either TRBD1 or TRBD2 may fit D (6 bases each). The CDR3 extends over 15 amino acids. The germline V gene has CDR1 SGHAT and CDR2 FQNNGV. Trimming pared 2 bases from V and 5 bases from J, leaving 12 bases between.

The chain links TRBV18 to TRBJ2-3; D call uncertain. The germline V and J ends were trimmed by 6 bases and 5 bases, with 15 bases remaining between them. CDR1 KGHSH and CDR2 LQKENI come from the germline V gene. The CDR3 loop spans 14 amino acids. The CDR3 is CASSTASLGDTQYF. The CDR3 DNA follows: TGTGCCAGCTCTACAGCGTCCCTCGGAGATACGCAGTATTTT.

The CDR3 region has the DNA TGTGCCAGCGGGCCCGGGACAGGGGGCTCCGGGGAGCTGTTTTTT. The encoded protein is CASGPGTGGSGELFF. This chain joins TRBV6-5 and TRBJ2-2, with 12 bases matching TRBD1. V gave up 8 bases and J gave up 6 bases; unmatched junction bases: 7. Germline CDR1 and CDR2: MNHEY and SVGAGI. CDR3 length: 15 residues.

This clone was detected only a few times. J is TRBJ2-5 and V is TRBV10-1, with TRBD2 identical over 7 bases. CDR3 length: 12 residues. The germline CDR1 and CDR2 sequences are WNHNN and SYGVQD (reference sequence). Unmatched junction bases numbered 5, after V lost 8 bases and J lost 5 bases. For the CDR3, the DNA is TGCGCCAGCTGGGAGGGATGGGAGACCCAGTACTTC. Protein sequence: CASWEGWETQYF.

The CDR3 bases are TGTGCCAGTAAGGCCCGGGAGTCCTACAATGAGCAGTTCTTC. Translation gives CASKARESYNEQFF. This sequence joins TRBV19 and TRBJ2-1, with D possibly being TRBD2 (6 bases). Germline V lookup: CDR1 LNHDA, CDR2 SQIVND (reference sequence). The CDR3 consists of 14 residues. V lost 7 bases, J lost 1 base, and 11 bases lay in between.

J is TRBJ2-1 and V is TRBV5-6; 7 bases fit TRBD2. The CDR3 length is 16 residues. J lost 5 bases, V lost 0 bases, and 8 bases had no gene match. Germline-derived CDR1 and CDR2 are SGHDT and YYEEEE. The CDR3 reads CASSLVSSGYDNEQFF. CDR3 coding DNA: TGTGCCAGCAGCTTGGTTTCTAGCGGTTATGACAATGAGCAGTTCTTC.

J is TRBJ2-1 and V is TRBV27; possible D gene TRBD2, 6 bases. From germline, CDR1 is MNHEY and CDR2 SMNVEV (reference sequence). The CDR3 runs 14 residues. The ends were cut back, 7 bases at V and 5 bases at J, with 15 bases in the middle. The CDR3 sequence: CASTPGVRNNEQFF. In nucleotides, the CDR3 is TGTGCCAGCACCCCGGGAGTGCGGAACAATGAGCAGTTCTTC.

The chain is built from TRBV5-6 and TRBJ1-5; no firm D call. Germline V gene sequence: CDR1 SGHDT, CDR2 YYEEEE. The CDR3 is 15 amino acids. V was cut by 2 bases and J by 2 bases, with 11 bases left in between. The CDR3 coding sequence is TGTGCCAGCAGCTTCAGCAGTGGGGGCAATCAGCCCCAGCATTTT. Its protein is CASSFSSGGNQPQHF.